The 17 T cell receptor beta chains listed next were all sequenced from one sample in a study of T cell changes during pregnancy in multiple sclerosis. Clones were sequenced by immunoSEQ multiplex PCR, and TCRdb holds only the in-frame ones, with some missing. Of approximately 100,000 clones listed, just over 90% were seen once; the top ten hold roughly 3.5%. The sequencing used peripheral blood, collected after pregnancy. The receptor source for this set is a female donor with multiple sclerosis, enrolled in a pregnancy study.

The chain combines TRBV30 with TRBJ1-2; D not resolved. The germline V gene encodes CDR1 GTSNPN and CDR2 SVGIG (reference sequence). Trimming pared 2 bases from V and 2 bases from J, leaving 15 bases between. The CDR3 sequence is 15 residues long. The CDR3 region is CAWSYTRRGNYGYTF. In nucleotides, the CDR3 is TGTGCCTGGAGTTATACTAGACGAGGGAACTATGGCTACACCTTC.

The chain joins TRBV4-1 to TRBJ1-1; 11 bases match TRBD1. CDR3 length: 14 residues. V shed 3 bases, J shed 6 bases, and the junction held 3 bases outside the gene matches. Germline V CDR1 and CDR2: MGHRA, YSYEKL. In DNA form, the CDR3 reads TGCGCCAGCAGCCAGGGACAGGGGGACGCTGAAGCTTTCTTT. Translated, it gives CASSQGQGDAEAFF.

The gene calls are TRBV9 and TRBJ1-6, with a possible D match to TRBD1 (5 bases). The CDR3 contains 15 residues. Trimming removed 0 bases from V and 8 bases from J, with 12 bases in between. The germline CDR1 and CDR2 sequences are SGDLS and YYNGEE. CDR3 nucleotide sequence: TGTGCCAGCAGCGTAGCTGGGGAGGGGCATTCACCCCTCCACTTT. Translating gives CASSVAGEGHSPLHF.

This clone has a handful of counts. The genes are TRBV7-9 and TRBJ1-6; 9 nucleotides line up with TRBD1. The trim removed 5 bases at V and 9 bases at J, leaving 5 bases unmatched. The CDR3 consists of 14 residues. CDR1 and CDR2 (germline): SEHNR, FQNEAQ (reference sequence). The CDR3 nucleotides are TGTGCCAGCAGCCCCGACAGGGGGGTTTCACCCCTCCACTTT. Protein product: CASSPDRGVSPLHF. The complete variable domain, with remaining parts taken from reference TRBV7-9 and TRBJ1-6, reads DTGVSQNPRHKITKRGQNVTFRCDPISEHNRLYWYRQTLGQGPEFLTYFQNEAQLEKSRLLSDRFSAERPKGSFSTLEIQRTEQGDSAMYLCASSPDRGVSPLHFGNGTRLTVT.

The rearrangement uses TRBV7-8 and TRBJ2-1; D perhaps matches TRBD1 (6 bases). Trimming took off 2 bases at V and 0 bases at J, with 8 bases between the two ends. In germline, CDR1 is SGHVS, CDR2 FQNEAQ. The CDR3 is made up of 15 amino acids. CDR3 nucleotides: TGTGCCAGCAGCTTACAGGGGACCTCCTACAATGAGCAGTTCTTC. It encodes CASSLQGTSYNEQFF.

The chain recombines TRBV14 with TRBJ1-1; D might be TRBD1 (5 bases). V lost 8 bases to trimming and J lost 4 bases, with 11 bases between them. This CDR3 is 12 amino acids long. The germline CDR1 and CDR2 sequences are SGHDN and FVKESK. In nucleotides, the CDR3 is TGTGCCAGCGGTTTGGGGGGCACTGAAGCTTTCTTT. This encodes CASGLGGTEAFF.

This clone was detected only a few times. The rearrangement joins TRBV11-2 to TRBJ1-3; D remains ambiguous. Germline V gives CDR1 SGHAT, CDR2 FQNNGV. V was shortened by 5 bases and J by 0 bases, with 11 bases between the two germline ends. This CDR3 comprises 15 residues. The CDR3 region has the DNA TGTGCCAGCAGCCCGCTTCCACTCTCTGGAAACACCATATATTTT. Translation gives CASSPLPLSGNTIYF.

This clone was seen only once. The V and J genes are TRBV2 and TRBJ2-3, with 8 bases identical to TRBD2. V gave up 6 bases and J gave up 0 bases; unmatched junction bases: 2. Germline lookup yields CDR1 SNHLY and CDR2 FYNNEI. The CDR3 is 14 amino acids. CDR3 in DNA: TGTGCCAGCAGCAGCGGGGGTAGCACAGATACGCAGTATTTT. Protein product: CASSSGGSTDTQYF.

The V gene is TRBV2, the J gene TRBJ2-5, with 9 bases matching TRBD2. Per germline, CDR1 SNHLY and CDR2 FYNNEI. The CDR3 contains 17 residues. J gave up 5 bases and V 4 bases, and 14 bases lay outside the gene matches. CDR3 protein: CASSVWGLAEEKETQYF. The CDR3, as DNA: TGTGCCAGCAGTGTTTGGGGACTAGCCGAGGAGAAGGAGACCCAGTACTTC. Based on the CDR3 plus reference TRBV2 and TRBJ2-5, the full variable domain is EPEVTQTPSHQVTQMGQEVILRCVPISNHLYFYWYRQILGQKVEFLVSFYNNEISEKSEIFDDQFSVERPDGSNFTLKIRSTKLEDSAMYFCASSVWGLAEEKETQYFGPGTRLLVL.

This clone was seen once. This chain joins TRBV27 and TRBJ2-2, with 12 bases fitting TRBD2. There are 18 residues in the CDR3. CDR1 and CDR2 from the germline V gene are MNHEY and SMNVEV (reference sequence). V trimming: 4 bases; J trimming: 5 bases; junction bases outside the gene matches: 11. The CDR3 is CASSSIELAGGLTGELFF. CDR3 DNA: TGTGCCAGCAGTTCAATTGAACTAGCGGGGGGCCTTACCGGGGAGCTGTTTTTT.

The chain links TRBV13 to TRBJ2-5, with 13 bases aligning to TRBD2. The V segment lost 2 bases and the J segment 7 bases; nucleotides outside the gene matches: 7. The germline CDR1 and CDR2 sequences are PRHDT and FYEKMQ (reference sequence). The CDR3 loop spans 16 amino acids. The CDR3 protein is CASSLTSGGGSVTQYF. The CDR3 DNA follows: TGTGCCAGCAGCTTAACTAGCGGGGGGGGATCGGTGACCCAGTACTTC.

The rearrangement links TRBV2 to TRBJ1-4; weak D call: TRBD1 (5 bases). The germline CDR1 and CDR2 sequences are SNHLY and FYNNEI. CDR3 size: 11 residues. V lost 7 bases and J 8 bases, leaving 8 bases between the germline ends. The CDR3 DNA is TGTGCCAGCACTGGACAAGAAAAACTGTTTTTT. Amino acid sequence: CASTGQEKLFF.

The V gene is TRBV11-2, the J gene TRBJ2-2, with 11 bases identical to TRBD2. The CDR3 contains 16 residues. Germline V gives CDR1 SGHAT, CDR2 FQNNGV. V shed 5 bases and J 2 bases; nucleotides not matched to a gene: 4. The CDR3 protein is CASSTLAGANTGELFF. In DNA form, the CDR3 reads TGTGCCAGCAGCACACTAGCGGGGGCCAACACCGGGGAGCTGTTTTTT.

This clone was detected only once. J is TRBJ2-1 and V is TRBV18; D may be TRBD1 (7 bases). The CDR3 is 16 residues long. Germline V CDR1 and CDR2: KGHSH, LQKENI. V was trimmed by 6 bases and J by 10 bases, leaving 25 bases between them. The CDR3 DNA reads TGTGCCAGCTCCTCTATATCGATGGAGGGGGCCGGGGAGCAGTTCTTC. This gives the protein CASSSISMEGAGEQFF.

This chain connects TRBV29-1 to TRBJ2-5, with 7 bases lining up with TRBD2. CDR1 is SQVTM, CDR2 ANQGSEA, per germline. The V gene end was trimmed by 7 bases and the J gene end by 6 bases; junction bases not matched to a gene: 8. The CDR3 sequence is 12 residues long. As DNA, the CDR3 is TGCAGCGGGGCTAGCGGCCCACAGACCCAGTACTTC. This translates into CSGASGPQTQYF.

This chain joins TRBV4-1 and TRBJ2-7; TRBD1 matches 8 bases. CDR3 length equals 13 residues. V lost 1 base, J lost 4 bases, and 0 bases stayed unmatched. CDR1 is MGHRA and CDR2 is YSYEKL in the germline V gene. CDR3 protein: CASSQGTGYEQYF. In DNA, the CDR3 is TGCGCCAGCAGCCAAGGGACAGGGTACGAGCAGTACTTC.

V gene TRBV6-1 combines with J gene TRBJ2-3; the match to TRBD2 covers 7 bases. The CDR3 contains 13 residues. V shed 1 base and J 10 bases; nucleotides not matched to a gene: 5. Germline V lookup: CDR1 MNHNS, CDR2 SASEGT. The CDR3 DNA follows: TGTGCCAGCAGTGAAGGGGGGGGTCATGCGCAGTATTTT. As protein: CASSEGGGHAQYF.